Below are 11 T cell receptor beta chains sequenced from a single sample in a study of cytomegalovirus exposure and HLA in healthy donors. Primers: 60 Vbeta forward and 13 Jbeta reverse. The protocol was immunoSEQ multiplex PCR, while the TCRdb copy is restricted to in-frame clones and leaves out a portion. There are 100,000 to 150,000 clones in the sample; around 75% occur only once, and about 9.1% lies in the top ten. The sequenced sample was PBMCs. Receptor source: a woman aged 50 to 65 in good health and CMV-seropositive.

The chain joins TRBV6-6 to TRBJ1-3, with D maybe TRBD1 (5 bases). The V gene lost 2 bases and the J gene lost 4 bases, with 9 bases spanning the gap. Germline V lookup: CDR1 MNHNY, CDR2 SVGAGI (reference sequence). The CDR3 has 14 residues. The CDR3 coding sequence is TGTGCCAGCAGTTACCAGGGAACGGGAAACACCATATATTTT. Translating gives CASSYQGTGNTIYF.

This clone has a single count. The chain combines TRBV4-3 with TRBJ2-5; 10 bases line up with TRBD2. The CDR3 contains 16 residues. Germline CDR1 LGHNA, CDR2 YSLEER. V gave up 2 bases and J gave up 2 bases; unmatched junction bases: 5. This chain's CDR3 is CASSQQVAGGQETQYF. CDR3 bases: TGCGCCAGCAGCCAACAGGTAGCGGGGGGTCAAGAGACCCAGTACTTC.

The V call is TRBV7-3, the J call TRBJ2-2, with 12 bases aligning to TRBD2. This CDR3 spans 17 amino acids. Germline V gene lookup returns CDR1 SGHTA and CDR2 FQGTGA. The junction had 9 bases not matched to a gene; V was cut back by 4 bases and J by 6 bases. The CDR3 region is CASSSSLTSGGAGELFF. The CDR3 region has the DNA TGTGCCAGCAGCTCAAGTCTGACTAGCGGGGGCGCCGGGGAGCTGTTTTTT.

V gene TRBV4-1 combines with J gene TRBJ2-5; 8 bases are a match to TRBD1. V shed 2 bases, J shed 2 bases, and the junction held 4 bases outside the gene matches. CDR1 and CDR2 (germline): MGHRA, YSYEKL. This CDR3 spans 15 amino acids. DNA of the CDR3: TGCGCCAGCAGCCAATCAGGGGGCAAGCAAGAGACCCAGTACTTC. Amino acids: CASSQSGGKQETQYF.

The rearrangement uses TRBV5-1 and TRBJ1-6, with 7 bases lining up with TRBD1. The CDR3 extends over 14 amino acids. In germline, CDR1 is SGHRS, CDR2 YFSETQ. With V trimmed by 4 bases and J by 7 bases, 5 bases remained unmatched. DNA of the CDR3: TGCGCCAGCAGCCTAAGGGGGCCGAATTCACCCCTCCACTTT. Protein sequence: CASSLRGPNSPLHF. Full variable domain (remainder filled in from reference TRBV5-1 and TRBJ1-6): KAGVTQTPRYLIKTRGQQVTLSCSPISGHRSVSWYQQTPGQGLQFLFEYFSETQRNKGNFPGRFSGRQFSNSRSEMNVSTLELGDSALYLCASSLRGPNSPLHFGNGTRLTVT.

The chain's CDR3 is CASSMGRTEAFF. The CDR3 coding sequence is TGTGCCAGTAGTATGGGGCGCACTGAAGCTTTCTTT. The rearrangement links TRBV19 to TRBJ1-1; D possibly corresponds to TRBD1 (5 bases). CDR3 length equals 12 residues. V lost 3 bases and J 4 bases, leaving 6 bases between the germline ends. Per germline, CDR1 LNHDA and CDR2 SQIVND (reference sequence).

V usage is TRBV11-1 and J usage is TRBJ2-1, with 11 bases lining up with TRBD2. V trimming: 6 bases; J trimming: 4 bases; junction bases outside the gene matches: 8. This CDR3 comprises 16 residues. The V gene's germline CDR1 is SGHAT and CDR2 FQDESV (reference sequence). CDR3 DNA sequence: TGTGCCAGCAGGAACGGACTAGCGGGTTCTTACAATGAGCAGTTCTTC. This translates into CASRNGLAGSYNEQFF.

This clone occurred a few times. Here the CDR3 reads CASSATQAWNTEAFF. CDR3 sequence (DNA): TGTGCCAGCAGCGCCACCCAGGCCTGGAACACTGAAGCTTTCTTT. The rearrangement uses TRBV9 and TRBJ1-1; D gene ambiguous. This CDR3 has 15 residues. Trimming took 3 bases from V and 1 from J, leaving 13 bases between them. The germline gives CDR1 SGDLS, CDR2 YYNGEE.

The gene calls are TRBV7-2 and TRBJ2-7, with D maybe TRBD2 (5 bases). CDR3 length: 13 residues. Germline CDR1 and CDR2: SGHTA and FQGNSA. V was clipped by 5 bases and J by 6 bases, with 14 bases between them. Here the CDR3 reads CASSLPLASEQYF. The CDR3 coding sequence is TGTGCCAGCAGCCTACCTCTAGCTTCCGAGCAGTACTTC.

The chain is built from TRBV18 and TRBJ2-7, with 11 bases identical to TRBD2. V was pared by 3 bases and J by 3 bases, with 13 bases of the junction left unmatched. The V gene's germline CDR1 is KGHSH and CDR2 LQKENI. This CDR3 contains 18 residues. The CDR3 region has the DNA TGTGCCAGCTCACCGACAGGAGATAGCGGGGGGGATCTCTACGAGCAGTACTTC. This translates into CASSPTGDSGGDLYEQYF.

The rearrangement uses TRBV29-1 and TRBJ2-1; 8 nucleotides agree with TRBD2. The germline gives CDR1 SQVTM, CDR2 ANQGSEA. V gave up 7 bases and J gave up 2 bases; unmatched junction bases: 4. The CDR3 covers 13 residues. The CDR3 nucleotides read TGCAGCGGTAAGCGGGGGACCTACAATGAGCAGTTCTTC. Its protein is CSGKRGTYNEQFF.